This entry concerns a single T cell receptor (beta chain). The antigen remains undetermined. This CDR3 has 15 residues. Trimming pared 7 bases from V and 8 bases from J, leaving 21 bases between. This sample is part of a study of T cell repertoires in aging, cancer and after chemotherapy. Study-wide background: Clear clonal overlap appeared across healthy donor samples taken over several months to years.

Amplification of TCR beta used genomic DNA extracted from peripheral blood. Rearranged V-D-J TRB sequences were amplified with a mixed TRB-A/B primer pool. TCRdb processed the multiplex PCR reads anew with MiXCR; each CDR3 protein has one entry. The table has 13,000 or so distinct CDR3 sequences, roughly 31% seen once. Findings and caveats of the study: These repertoire data do not allow conclusions about immunological memory after chemotherapy.

Sequencing input: blood. The sequence came from a human donor in good health. The donor label of this sample is uncertain. This chain joins TRBV12-3 or TRBV12-4 and TRBJ1-3, with D possibly TRBD1 on 5 matching bases. The CDR3 spells CASIIFPDTGDTIYF. The CDR3 bases are TGTGCCAGCATTATCTTTCCGGACACGGGGGACACCATATATTTT.